The rows below give T cell receptor beta chains drawn from one sample of a study of immune cell composition in non-small cell lung cancer. The assay was immunoSEQ multiplex PCR, and TCRdb's table has in-frame clones only and misses some. The sample holds 15,000 or so clones, around 85% seen once. The sample taken for sequencing was lung tumor tissue. The origin of the receptors is a human donor with non-small cell lung cancer. The CDR3 runs from the conserved cysteine through the conserved F or W. The D gene is left open where the match is weak. Clone size is shown for a subset of rows, as once, few, many or a class of expanded clone.

CDR3 length,clone size,J gene,D gene,V gene,CDR3 protein,CDR3 DNA
16,-,TRBJ2-7,TRBD2,TRBV28,CASSRQSGRLFYEQYF,TGTGCCAGCAGCCGACAAAGCGGGAGACTCTTCTACGAGCAGTACTTC
13,-,TRBJ2-7,-,TRBV27,CASSLGGGGARNF,TGTGCCAGCAGTTTAGGGGGCGGAGGGGCCAGGAACTTC
15,-,TRBJ1-3,TRBD1,TRBV5-1,CASSWDSRSGNTIYF,TGCGCCAGCAGCTGGGACAGTCGCTCTGGAAACACCATATATTTT
14,-,TRBJ1-1,-,TRBV18,CASSPSPSDHEAFF,TGTGCCAGCTCACCATCCCCGTCGGATCATGAAGCTTTCTTT
17,-,TRBJ2-1,-,TRBV19,CASRRFAGSSPYNEQFF,TGTGCCAGTAGACGGTTTGCGGGGTCCTCTCCCTACAATGAGCAGTTCTTC
17,-,TRBJ2-2,TRBD2,TRBV11-2,CASSQQSGRAYTGELFF,TGTGCCAGCAGTCAACAAAGCGGGAGGGCCTACACCGGGGAGCTGTTTTTT
18,-,TRBJ2-7,-,TRBV15,CATSRDGNRAPGPYEQYF,TGTGCCACCAGCAGAGATGGGAACCGGGCCCCGGGGCCCTACGAGCAGTACTTC
15,-,TRBJ2-7,-,TRBV7-2,CASSLARASSYEQYF,TGTGCCAGCAGCTTAGCCCGGGCAAGCTCCTACGAGCAGTACTTC
15,-,TRBJ2-2,TRBD2,TRBV14,CASSQGLAGAGELFF,TGTGCCAGCAGCCAAGGACTAGCGGGAGCCGGGGAGCTGTTTTTT
14,-,TRBJ2-1,TRBD2,TRBV28,CASRLAGEAQEQFF,TGTGCCAGCAGGTTAGCGGGAGAAGCACAGGAGCAGTTCTTC
16,-,TRBJ2-1,-,TRBV5-4,CASSHRTGRSYNEQFF,TGTGCCAGCAGCCACCGCACAGGACGCTCCTACAATGAGCAGTTCTTC
14,-,TRBJ2-1,-,TRBV5-1,CASSPQTLHNEQFF,TGCGCCAGCAGCCCCCAAACCCTTCACAATGAGCAGTTCTTC
14,once,TRBJ2-1,TRBD2,TRBV11-2,CASSLGFQRETEFF,TGTGCCAGCAGCTTAGGGTTCCAGCGGGAGACGGAGTTCTTC
13,-,TRBJ2-5,-,TRBV5-1,CASSWLVVETQYF,TGCGCCAGCAGCTGGTTAGTGGTAGAGACCCAGTACTTC
15,once,TRBJ2-3,TRBD1,TRBV19,CASSLGQGATDTQYF,TGTGCCAGTAGTTTGGGACAGGGGGCCACAGATACGCAGTATTTT
11,-,TRBJ2-3,-,TRBV6-5,CASTQSDTQYF,TGTGCCAGCACCCAATCGGATACGCAGTATTTT
14,-,TRBJ1-6,-,TRBV5-1,CASSFRAYNSPLHF,TGCGCCAGCAGCTTCAGGGCTTATAATTCACCCCTCCACTTT
15,once,TRBJ2-7,TRBD2,TRBV5-6,CASSFWRGESYEQYF,TGTGCCAGCAGCTTTTGGCGGGGGGAGTCCTACGAGCAGTACTTC
15,-,TRBJ2-2,-,TRBV21-1,CASSQGCIITGELFF,TGTGCCAGCAGTCAAGGATGTATAATCACCGGGGAGCTGTTTTTT
16,-,TRBJ2-7,-,TRBV25-1,CASSASIGVEGREQYF,TGTGCCAGCAGTGCCTCGATAGGGGTTGAGGGTCGCGAGCAGTACTTC
16,-,TRBJ1-5,-,TRBV4-1,CASSQGPGSINQPQHF,TGCGCCAGCAGCCAAGGGCCAGGGAGTATCAATCAGCCCCAGCATTTT
15,-,TRBJ2-7,TRBD2,TRBV4-2,CASSQDLGGQDEQYF,TGTGCCAGCAGCCAAGATTTGGGAGGGCAGGACGAGCAGTACTTC
15,-,TRBJ2-1,TRBD2,TRBV28,CASSLGGRFGNEQFF,TGTGCCAGCAGTTTGGGCGGGAGGTTCGGGAATGAGCAGTTCTTC
14,-,TRBJ2-1,TRBD2,TRBV10-3,CAIAASGSYNEQFF,TGTGCCATCGCCGCAAGCGGGAGCTACAATGAGCAGTTCTTC
14,-,TRBJ2-3,TRBD2,TRBV13,CASSLVAGADTQYF,TGTGCCAGCAGCTTAGTGGCGGGAGCAGATACGCAGTATTTT
15,-,TRBJ2-1,TRBD2,TRBV2,CASLRLAGVRNEQFF,TGTGCCAGCTTAAGACTAGCGGGAGTTAGGAATGAGCAGTTCTTC
14,-,TRBJ1-2,TRBD1,TRBV11-2,CASSLGQGLFGYTF,TGTGCCAGCAGCTTGGGACAGGGGTTGTTTGGCTACACCTTC
13,-,TRBJ1-5,-,TRBV7-2,CASSSNAFQPQHF,TGTGCCAGCAGCTCTAATGCGTTTCAGCCCCAGCATTTT
14,-,TRBJ1-5,-,TRBV7-2,CASSSGRLGQPQHF,TGTGCCAGCAGCTCCGGACGCCTGGGACAGCCCCAGCATTTT
13,-,TRBJ2-5,-,TRBV7-8,CAAGRSPQETQYF,TGTGCTGCCGGGCGATCGCCACAAGAGACCCAGTACTTC
12,-,TRBJ2-1,-,TRBV2,CASSERGIEQFF,TGTGCCAGCAGTGAGAGGGGCATTGAGCAGTTCTTC
13,once,TRBJ2-3,-,TRBV15,CATSRSQRDTQYF,TGTGCCACCAGCAGATCCCAGAGAGATACGCAGTATTTT
14,-,TRBJ2-5,TRBD2,TRBV28,CASSLLAGGETQYF,TGTGCCAGCAGTTTGCTAGCGGGAGGAGAGACCCAGTACTTC
15,-,TRBJ1-5,-,TRBV19,CASSIDSREGQPQHF,TGTGCCAGTAGTATAGATTCTCGGGAGGGGCAGCCCCAGCATTTT
14,few,TRBJ1-1,-,TRBV30,CAANSVVVNTEAFF,TGTGCTGCTAATTCAGTGGTCGTGAACACTGAAGCTTTCTTT
17,large,TRBJ1-1,TRBD1,TRBV27,CASSLYPPGQGYTEAFF,TGTGCCAGCAGTTTATACCCGCCGGGACAGGGGTACACTGAAGCTTTCTTT
13,once,TRBJ1-4,-,TRBV5-4,CASSLVRDEKLFF,TGTGCCAGCAGCTTGGTGCGAGACGAAAAACTGTTTTTT
15,-,TRBJ1-1,TRBD1,TRBV6-6,CASLPPGTALTEAFF,TGTGCCAGCCTACCCCCTGGGACAGCACTCACTGAAGCTTTCTTT
13,-,TRBJ2-2,-,TRBV6-5,CATRKENTGELFF,TGTGCCACTCGTAAGGAGAACACCGGGGAGCTGTTTTTT
13,-,TRBJ2-5,-,TRBV28,CASTRQGWETQYF,TGTGCCAGCACGAGGCAAGGGTGGGAGACCCAGTACTTC
16,-,TRBJ2-3,-,TRBV7-8,CASSSPDDTGRDTQYF,TGTGCCAGCAGCTCACCGGACGATACAGGGAGAGATACGCAGTATTTT
12,-,TRBJ2-7,-,TRBV6-6,CASSYAGYEQYF,TGTGCCAGCAGTTACGCTGGCTACGAGCAGTACTTC
16,-,TRBJ1-1,TRBD1,TRBV7-9,CASSLVVVTGGTEAFF,TGTGCCAGCAGCTTGGTGGTCGTGACAGGGGGCACTGAAGCTTTCTTT
17,-,TRBJ2-4,TRBD2,TRBV5-1,CASSLGLAGDTKNIQYF,TGCGCCAGCAGCCTGGGGCTAGCGGGAGACACCAAAAACATTCAGTACTTC
16,-,TRBJ2-3,TRBD2,TRBV5-8,CASSLGLAGDTDTQYF,TGTGCCAGCAGCCTCGGACTAGCGGGAGACACAGATACGCAGTATTTT
17,-,TRBJ2-7,TRBD2,TRBV5-1,CASSFSNGLADSYEQYF,TGCGCCAGCAGCTTTTCCAACGGACTAGCGGACTCCTACGAGCAGTACTTC
15,-,TRBJ2-1,-,TRBV18,CASSLGLSPVDEQFF,TGTGCCAGCTCACTAGGACTATCCCCCGTGGATGAGCAGTTCTTC
15,-,TRBJ2-4,-,TRBV11-3,CASSLTSRTENIQYF,TGTGCCAGCAGCTTAACGTCTCGGACAGAAAACATTCAGTACTTC
13,few,TRBJ2-5,-,TRBV4-2,CASSQEGRETQYF,TGTGCCAGCAGCCAAGAGGGACGGGAGACCCAGTACTTC
15,-,TRBJ2-5,TRBD2,TRBV18,CASSPNLAEAETQYF,TGTGCCAGCTCACCGAACCTAGCGGAGGCGGAGACCCAGTACTTC
15,-,TRBJ1-5,-,TRBV28,CASSFVGSGNQPQHF,TGTGCCAGCAGTTTCGTGGGGTCAGGCAATCAGCCCCAGCATTTT
14,few,TRBJ1-2,TRBD1,TRBV15,CATSRDRDYYGYTF,TGTGCCACCAGCAGGGACAGGGACTACTATGGCTACACCTTC
16,-,TRBJ2-3,TRBD2,TRBV5-4,CASSLLAGGPTDTQYF,TGTGCCAGCAGCTTGTTAGCGGGAGGCCCTACAGATACGCAGTATTTT
14,-,TRBJ1-4,-,TRBV5-5,CASSLEAGFEKLFF,TGTGCCAGCAGCTTGGAGGCAGGGTTCGAAAAACTGTTTTTT
16,-,TRBJ2-7,TRBD2,TRBV30,CAWSEGTSGRVNEQYF,TGTGCCTGGAGTGAGGGGACTAGCGGGAGGGTGAACGAGCAGTACTTC
13,-,TRBJ1-2,-,TRBV10-3,CAIRDGPNYGYTF,TGTGCCATCAGGGACGGGCCTAACTATGGCTACACCTTC
17,-,TRBJ2-3,TRBD2,TRBV7-3,CASTSGGGRAGTDTQYF,TGTGCCAGCACCTCCGGGGGCGGGAGGGCCGGGACAGATACGCAGTATTTT